This T cell receptor beta chain was found in a study of blood T cell repertoires in COVID-19 (TCRdb year 2020). Regarding the study in general: Samples from collaborators originated in the United States, Italy and Spain and spanned both the acute and convalescent phases of COVID-19. The material from the prospective study consisted of cDNA or gDNA derived from T cells, B-cell-depleted T cells, or PBMCs. Deeply sampled blood TCRbeta repertoires from subjects exposed to, actively infected with, or recovered from COVID-19 were included in the dataset. A freely available public database, intended as a resource for researchers studying the immune response to SARS-CoV-2, is where the repertoires were released. The samples were drawn from two sources: the first 160 participants of the ongoing ImmuneRACE study, and 950 to 1,500 subjects contributed by 6 global collaborators. Nearly every sample came with metadata listing a de-identified subject ID, COVID-19 status, age in years and sex. Where available, HLA class I and class II types were taken from metadata supplied by the sample provider and were not determined by assay-based typing. Results and caveats for the whole study, not just this receptor: The amount of clinical and demographic metadata varied by source and participant and was provided uncurated.

V sheds 3 bases and J sheds 1 base, leaving 6 bases between their ends. The germline V gene supplies CDR1 SGHAT and CDR2 FQNNGV. From the cysteine through the phenylalanine, the CDR3 covers 13 amino acids. The kept DNA is CDR3 alone, 39 bases in frame from the first base. In the case of this clone: Which antigen it targets is not known. No base qualities exist here, and no much larger clone lies one base off it.

Whole blood was collected in K2EDTA tubes by collaborating institutions according to the institutions' own protocols. For TCRbeta analysis, collaborators shipped samples in one of three forms: frozen whole blood, isolated PBMCs, or DNA extracted from either of those sample types. The immunoSEQ Assay, a bias-controlled multiplex PCR, was used to amplify TCRbeta CDR3 regions from genomic DNA. Regarding the original processing steps: Within the assay, amplification of reference gene primers was used to estimate how many nucleated cells each sample contained. To quantify the absolute abundance of each unique TCRbeta CDR3 rearrangement, sequence reads were collapsed and filtered. For each sample, productive Simpson clonality was calculated as the square root of Simpson's diversity index across productive rearrangements. The source is immuneACCESS, and TCRdb retained only in-frame sequences with V and J called. Part of the clones is not carried over; for the studies checked, unresolved V genes explain less than half of this, and the remainder is unexplained. V and J calls and clone size are those listed in that table; D and trimming were worked out from the DNA. The table for this sample lists some 320,000 clones; 75% to 85% of them were counted only once. The ten largest account for around 7.8% of the sample.

Here the chain combines TRBV11-2 and TRBJ1-1; no D segment can be confidently identified. The sequenced sample consisted of peripheral blood. The clonotype originates from a human donor in a cohort sampled during active COVID-19. The CDR3 corresponds to CASSLRTNTEAFF. The DNA sequence reads TGTGCCAGCAGCTTGCGTACGAACACTGAAGCTTTCTTT.